These 10 T cell receptor beta chains were all obtained from the same sample, sequenced in a study of shared clonotypes between healthy human individuals. Method: immunoSEQ multiplex PCR; TCRdb's copy keeps in-frame clones and lacks some. The sample lists approximately 240,000 clones, about 65% occurring once. Sequencing was performed on memory CD4+ T cells sorted from blood. Subset denoted: CD45RA-negative fraction. The receptors shown here come from a man aged 25-45 years in good health.

This chain connects TRBV28 to TRBJ2-1; no clear D gene. This CDR3 spans 17 amino acids. The germline V and J ends were trimmed by 8 bases and 0 bases, with 20 bases remaining between them. The germline gives CDR1 MDHEN, CDR2 SYDVKM. In DNA form, the CDR3 reads TGTGCCAGCTTTTCACTTCGCGGAGAGAGCTCCTACAATGAGCAGTTCTTC. Amino acid sequence: CASFSLRGESSYNEQFF.

This clone was observed at least ten times. The chain has TRBV6-5 and TRBJ2-1; 7 nucleotides line up with TRBD2. CDR1 is MNHEY, CDR2 SVGAGI, per germline. Trimming at V came to 6 bases and at J to 13 bases, leaving 15 bases not matched to a gene. This CDR3 is built from 14 residues. The CDR3 spells CASREALAQAEQFF. CDR3 sequence (DNA): TGTGCCAGCAGAGAGGCACTAGCGCAAGCCGAACAGTTCTTC.

The V gene is TRBV12-2, the J gene TRBJ2-1. TRBV12-2 is a documented pseudogene. CDR3 length: 15 residues. The CDR3 DNA reads as TGTGCAAGTCGCTCCCCCGTGGGGACCTCCAATGAGCAGTTCTTC. This gives the protein CASRSPVGTSNEQFF.

The V and J genes are TRBV5-1 and TRBJ2-5; the D is unclear. Per germline, CDR1 SGHRS and CDR2 YFSETQ. Trimming took 0 bases from V and 4 from J, leaving 10 bases between them. The CDR3 runs to 14 residues. Here the CDR3 DNA reads TGCGCCAGCAGCTTGGCTGGTTTCGGAGAGACCCAGTACTTC. Its protein is CASSLAGFGETQYF.

V and J are TRBV5-5 and TRBJ2-6, with 7 bases aligning to TRBD1. The V segment lost 0 bases and the J segment 0 bases; nucleotides outside the gene matches: 6. The CDR3 is 18 amino acids. The germline V gene encodes CDR1 SGHKS and CDR2 YYEKEE (reference sequence). CDR3 residues: CASSLGAGGYSGANVLTF. The CDR3 nucleotides read TGTGCCAGCAGCTTGGGTGCAGGGGGATACTCTGGGGCCAACGTCCTGACTTTC.

The chain links TRBV5-5 to TRBJ1-5, with D perhaps matching TRBD1 (6 bases). V lost 4 bases, J lost 0 bases, and 11 bases lay in between. This CDR3 spans 15 amino acids. Germline assignment: CDR1 SGHKS and CDR2 YYEKEE (reference sequence). The CDR3: CASSRDIYSNQPQHF. The CDR3 DNA reads TGTGCCAGCAGCCGGGACATATATAGCAATCAGCCCCAGCATTTT.

The V and J genes are TRBV18 and TRBJ2-3; a weak D match, TRBD1 (6 bases). This CDR3 is built from 16 residues. Germline V gene sequence: CDR1 KGHSH, CDR2 LQKENI. V dropped 4 bases and J dropped 2 bases, with 16 bases sitting between them. The CDR3: CASSLTDRLLTDTQYF. CDR3 DNA: TGTGCCAGCTCACTAACCGACAGGCTTCTCACAGATACGCAGTATTTT. The full variable domain, rest sourced from reference TRBV18 and TRBJ2-3, is NAGVMQNPRHLVRRRGQEARLRCSPMKGHSHVYWYRQLPEEGLKFMVYLQKENIIDESGMPKERFSAEFPKEGPSILRIQQVVRGDSAAYFCASSLTDRLLTDTQYFGPGTRLTVL.

As to this clone: Additional DNA sequences in this sample encode the identical CDR3. The chain is built from TRBV5-1 and TRBJ2-3, with no clear D. V lost 4 bases and J 2 bases, leaving 5 bases between the germline ends. There are 12 residues in the CDR3. The germline V gene encodes CDR1 SGHRS and CDR2 YFSETQ. As DNA, the CDR3 is TGCGCCAGCAGCCTGACCACAGATACGCAGTATTTT. Its protein is CASSLTTDTQYF. Full variable domain (rest looked up from reference TRBV5-1 and TRBJ2-3): KAGVTQTPRYLIKTRGQQVTLSCSPISGHRSVSWYQQTPGQGLQFLFEYFSETQRNKGNFPGRFSGRQFSNSRSEMNVSTLELGDSALYLCASSLTTDTQYFGPGTRLTVL.

The rearrangement joins TRBV5-1 to TRBJ2-3, with a tentative D call TRBD1 (6 bases). This CDR3 contains 15 residues. CDR1 is SGHRS and CDR2 is YFSETQ in the germline V gene. With 2 bases removed from V and 2 bases from J, the gap between germline ends came to 12 bases. CDR3 residues: CASSFRVGATDTQYF. The CDR3 DNA reads as TGCGCCAGCAGCTTCCGGGTGGGGGCCACAGATACGCAGTATTTT.

J is TRBJ2-2 and V is TRBV4-3, with 8 bases lining up with TRBD1. There are 15 residues in the CDR3. Germline trimming cut 1 base from V and 6 bases from J; bases unmatched to any gene: 4. Looked up from germline, CDR1 is LGHNA and CDR2 is YSLEER. CDR3 amino acids: CASSQGDRWAGELFF. The CDR3 DNA is TGCGCCAGCAGCCAAGGGGACAGGTGGGCCGGGGAGCTGTTTTTT.